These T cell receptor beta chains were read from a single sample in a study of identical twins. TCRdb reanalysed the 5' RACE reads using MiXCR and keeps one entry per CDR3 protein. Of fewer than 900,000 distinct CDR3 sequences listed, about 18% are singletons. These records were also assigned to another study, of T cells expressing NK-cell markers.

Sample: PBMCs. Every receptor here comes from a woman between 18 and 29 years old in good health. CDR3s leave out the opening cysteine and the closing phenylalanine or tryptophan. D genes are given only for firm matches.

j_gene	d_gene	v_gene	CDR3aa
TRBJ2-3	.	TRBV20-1	SARPSVEITDTQY
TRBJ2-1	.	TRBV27	ASSLTTVYNEQF
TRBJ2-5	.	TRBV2	ASRRRGDGGWETQY
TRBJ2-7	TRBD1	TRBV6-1	ASSTAGQGNEQY
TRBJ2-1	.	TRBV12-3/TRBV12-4	ASSLGDRFSSYNEQF
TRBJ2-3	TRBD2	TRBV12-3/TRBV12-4	ASSPRSQRGPRVGTDTQY
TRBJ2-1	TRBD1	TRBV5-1	ASSMGQGFYNEQF
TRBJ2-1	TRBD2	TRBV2	ASSPSGRASLEQF
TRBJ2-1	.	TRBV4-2	ASSLDQGTGEQF
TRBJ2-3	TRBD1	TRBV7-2	ASSFQAGQGTDTQY
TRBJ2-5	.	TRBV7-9	ASSYAPGAAQETQY
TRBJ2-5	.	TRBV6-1	ASIPSRGVTQY
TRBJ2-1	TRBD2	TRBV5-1	ASSLYLAGNHEQF
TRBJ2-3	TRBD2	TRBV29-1	SAPPPGGPGDTQY
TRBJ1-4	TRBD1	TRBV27	ASSGTGGSVKLF
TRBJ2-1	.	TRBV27	ATRGVFTYNEQF
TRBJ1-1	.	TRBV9	ASSVSDTANTEAF
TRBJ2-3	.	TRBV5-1	ASSLVGPGDTQY
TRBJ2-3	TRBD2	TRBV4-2	ASSRYGGESDTQY
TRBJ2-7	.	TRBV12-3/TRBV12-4	ASRGSTGWLEEY
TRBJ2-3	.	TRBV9	ASSVQGRKDTQY
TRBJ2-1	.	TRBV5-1	ASSSEGTLPNEQF
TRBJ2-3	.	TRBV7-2	ASTLEVADTQY
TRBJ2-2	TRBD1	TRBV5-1	ASSPRTGPGTGELF
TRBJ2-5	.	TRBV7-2	ASSLDFSKTQY
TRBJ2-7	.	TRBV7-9	ASSSETAAYEQY
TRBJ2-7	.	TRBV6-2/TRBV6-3	ASNVGRYEQY
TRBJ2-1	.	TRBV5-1	ASSLSTEQF